This T cell receptor (beta chain) is from a study of cytomegalovirus exposure and HLA in healthy donors. Study outcomes and limitations: An analysis done earlier found most TCR beta V segments productive about 90% or about 30% of the time.

PCR employed 60 Vbeta and 13 Jbeta primers. Measured with immunoSEQ multiplex PCR; TCRdb has only the in-frame clones, and not every one. The sample shows 180,000 or so clones, 75% to 85% of them seen only once. With respect to this clone: Antigen unknown.

The CDR3 totals 13 residues. The germline V gene has CDR1 ENHRY and CDR2 SYGVKD. The V segment lost 7 bases and the J segment 7 bases; nucleotides outside the gene matches: 6. This sequence joins TRBV10-3 and TRBJ2-1; 8 bases are a match to TRBD2. This clonotype originated in a woman between 45 and 65 years old in good health and CMV-seropositive. Sequencing was performed on PBMCs. The CDR3 spells CAINEREWNEQFF. CDR3 DNA sequence: TGTGCCATCAACGAGCGGGAGTGGAATGAGCAGTTCTTC.